A selection of T cell receptor beta chains follows, all from one sample in a study of blood T cells in healthy people across ages. TCRdb passed the 5' RACE reads through MiXCR, listing each CDR3 protein once. The sample gives hundreds of thousands of distinct CDR3 sequences, around 25% of which show up once; more than 8.5% is in the top ten. This same sample was also part of a study on T cells of mothers and their children.

The sequencing input was blood. The receptors here all came from a boy between 10 and 17 years old in good health. The CDR3 runs from the conserved cysteine through the conserved F or W. A D gene is named only where the DNA matches it firmly. Rows may omit the clone size; those that give it use once, few, many or a size class.

V gene: TRBV4-1; D gene: -; J gene: TRBJ2-3; CDR3 length: 15; clone size: -; CDR3 DNA: TGCGCCATCAGCCAATTTTCAGGGCGCCCAGGTACGCAGTATTTT; CDR3 protein: CAISQFSGRPGTQYF
V gene: TRBV5-1; D gene: -; J gene: TRBJ2-7; CDR3 length: 15; clone size: -; CDR3 DNA: TGCGCCAGCAGCCCGTCTAGATTGGGGGCTTCCGAGCAGTACTTC; CDR3 protein: CASSPSRLGASEQYF
V gene: TRBV4-1; D gene: TRBD1; J gene: TRBJ1-3; CDR3 length: 16; clone size: -; CDR3 DNA: TGCGCCAGCAGCCGAGTACAGGGGTCGTATGGAAACACCATATATTTT; CDR3 protein: CASSRVQGSYGNTIYF
V gene: TRBV29-1; D gene: -; J gene: TRBJ2-5; CDR3 length: 12; clone size: -; CDR3 DNA: TGCAGCGCGTACAGGGATCAAGAGACCCAGTACTTC; CDR3 protein: CSAYRDQETQYF
V gene: TRBV2; D gene: TRBD2; J gene: TRBJ2-1; CDR3 length: 12; clone size: -; CDR3 DNA: TGTGCCAGCAGTGAACGGGGGGGAGAGCAGTTCTTC; CDR3 protein: CASSERGGEQFF
V gene: TRBV2; D gene: -; J gene: TRBJ1-2; CDR3 length: 16; clone size: -; CDR3 DNA: TGTGCCAGCACCGAAGAGGTGACGATCCCTCCTCGCGGCTACACCTTC; CDR3 protein: CASTEEVTIPPRGYTF
V gene: TRBV29-1; D gene: -; J gene: TRBJ2-7; CDR3 length: 11; clone size: few; CDR3 DNA: TGCAGCGCCCATTCCTCCTACGAGCAGTACTTC; CDR3 protein: CSAHSSYEQYF
V gene: TRBV21-1; D gene: -; J gene: TRBJ2-7; CDR3 length: 14; clone size: few; CDR3 DNA: TGTGCCAGCAGCAGGGCTAGCGGGGAATACGAGCAGTACTTC; CDR3 protein: CASSRASGEYEQYF
V gene: TRBV29-1; D gene: -; J gene: TRBJ2-1; CDR3 length: 20; clone size: few; CDR3 DNA: TGCAGCGTTGAAGTTTTTCGACAGGTGGAAGTATTAGTCCCCGGGAGTGAGCAGTTCTTC; CDR3 protein: CSVEVFRQVEVLVPGSEQFF
V gene: TRBV12-3/TRBV12-4; D gene: -; J gene: TRBJ2-1; CDR3 length: 12; clone size: once; CDR3 DNA: TGTGCCAGCAGTTCGCGGGGCGTTGAGCAGTTCTTC; CDR3 protein: CASSSRGVEQFF
V gene: TRBV6-2/TRBV6-3; D gene: -; J gene: TRBJ2-3; CDR3 length: 14; clone size: -; CDR3 DNA: TGTGCCAGCAATTCGGGACTTCGCACAGATACGCAGTATTTT; CDR3 protein: CASNSGLRTDTQYF
V gene: TRBV12-3/TRBV12-4; D gene: -; J gene: TRBJ1-5; CDR3 length: 14; clone size: few; CDR3 DNA: TGTGCCAGCAGACCCCCGGGGTCCAATCAGCCCCAGCATTTT; CDR3 protein: CASRPPGSNQPQHF
V gene: TRBV18; D gene: TRBD1; J gene: TRBJ2-3; CDR3 length: 17; clone size: few; CDR3 DNA: TGTGCCAGCTCACCGGGAACCGGGACAGGGAATTCAGATACGCAGTATTTT; CDR3 protein: CASSPGTGTGNSDTQYF
V gene: TRBV2; D gene: -; J gene: TRBJ2-5; CDR3 length: 14; clone size: -; CDR3 DNA: TGTGCCAGCAGTGAAATGAGGGACCAAGAGACCCAGTACTTC; CDR3 protein: CASSEMRDQETQYF
V gene: TRBV7-2; D gene: -; J gene: TRBJ2-7; CDR3 length: 15; clone size: few; CDR3 DNA: TGTGCCAGCAGCAAAGTAGCGGCCCGTGGAGGCGAGCAGTACTTC; CDR3 protein: CASSKVAARGGEQYF
V gene: TRBV28; D gene: -; J gene: TRBJ2-5; CDR3 length: 14; clone size: -; CDR3 DNA: TGTGCCAGCAGTTCGAGCCCCAATCAAGAGACCCAGTACTTC; CDR3 protein: CASSSSPNQETQYF
V gene: TRBV5-5; D gene: TRBD2; J gene: TRBJ2-1; CDR3 length: 14; clone size: -; CDR3 DNA: TGTGCCAGCAGCTTGGCGGGAGGGTCGTGGGAGCAGTTCTTC; CDR3 protein: CASSLAGGSWEQFF
V gene: TRBV11-1; D gene: TRBD2; J gene: TRBJ2-1; CDR3 length: 13; clone size: few; CDR3 DNA: TGTGCCAGCAGCTTAGCGCGGGAGTTTTCTAAGTTCTTC; CDR3 protein: CASSLAREFSKFF
V gene: TRBV20-1; D gene: -; J gene: TRBJ1-1; CDR3 length: 12; clone size: few; CDR3 DNA: TGCAGTGTTAAGTGGGGTTCCACTGAAGCTTTCTTT; CDR3 protein: CSVKWGSTEAFF
V gene: TRBV18; D gene: -; J gene: TRBJ1-2; CDR3 length: 13; clone size: few; CDR3 DNA: TGTGCCAGCTCACCAGAGGGCCGCTCCGGCTACACCTTC; CDR3 protein: CASSPEGRSGYTF
V gene: TRBV29-1; D gene: -; J gene: TRBJ1-1; CDR3 length: 13; clone size: few; CDR3 DNA: TGCAGCGTTGAGGTTAGGCGGGGGACTGAAGCCTTCTTT; CDR3 protein: CSVEVRRGTEAFF
V gene: TRBV5-1; D gene: -; J gene: TRBJ1-2; CDR3 length: 15; clone size: few; CDR3 DNA: TGCGCCAGCAGCTTGTACGGGGGGACCAACTATGGCTACACCTTC; CDR3 protein: CASSLYGGTNYGYTF
V gene: TRBV29-1; D gene: TRBD2; J gene: TRBJ2-7; CDR3 length: 17; clone size: -; CDR3 DNA: TGCAGCGTTTTCGACGCAAAGACTAGCGGAGTTCCCGGGGAGCAGTACTTC; CDR3 protein: CSVFDAKTSGVPGEQYF
V gene: TRBV10-3; D gene: -; J gene: TRBJ2-7; CDR3 length: 15; clone size: few; CDR3 DNA: TGTGCCATCAGCGTGAAGGGGGACAACTCCTACGAGCAGTACTTC; CDR3 protein: CAISVKGDNSYEQYF
V gene: TRBV27; D gene: TRBD2; J gene: TRBJ2-7; CDR3 length: 15; clone size: -; CDR3 DNA: TGTGCCAGCAGTCTACTCCCCCTAGCGGGGAGTGTGCAGTACTTC; CDR3 protein: CASSLLPLAGSVQYF
V gene: TRBV9; D gene: -; J gene: TRBJ2-1; CDR3 length: 16; clone size: -; CDR3 DNA: TGTGCCAGCAGCGTAGGTGGGATTCCCTCCTACAATGAGCAGTTCTTC; CDR3 protein: CASSVGGIPSYNEQFF
V gene: TRBV7-6; D gene: -; J gene: TRBJ1-6; CDR3 length: 12; clone size: -; CDR3 DNA: TGTGCCAGCCGAGACGCAGTCTCACCCCTCCACTTT; CDR3 protein: CASRDAVSPLHF